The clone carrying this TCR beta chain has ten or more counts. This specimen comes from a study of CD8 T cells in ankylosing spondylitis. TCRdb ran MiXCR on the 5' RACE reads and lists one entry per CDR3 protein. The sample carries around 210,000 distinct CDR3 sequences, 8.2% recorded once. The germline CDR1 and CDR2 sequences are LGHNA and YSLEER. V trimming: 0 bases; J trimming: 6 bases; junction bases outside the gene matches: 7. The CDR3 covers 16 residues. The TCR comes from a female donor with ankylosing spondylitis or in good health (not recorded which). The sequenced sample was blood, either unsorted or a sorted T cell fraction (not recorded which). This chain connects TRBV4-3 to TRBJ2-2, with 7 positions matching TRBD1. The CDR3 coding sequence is TGCGCCAGCAGCCAAGAAGGACAGGTCACGGCCGGGGAGCTGTTTTTT. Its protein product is CASSQEGQVTAGELFF.